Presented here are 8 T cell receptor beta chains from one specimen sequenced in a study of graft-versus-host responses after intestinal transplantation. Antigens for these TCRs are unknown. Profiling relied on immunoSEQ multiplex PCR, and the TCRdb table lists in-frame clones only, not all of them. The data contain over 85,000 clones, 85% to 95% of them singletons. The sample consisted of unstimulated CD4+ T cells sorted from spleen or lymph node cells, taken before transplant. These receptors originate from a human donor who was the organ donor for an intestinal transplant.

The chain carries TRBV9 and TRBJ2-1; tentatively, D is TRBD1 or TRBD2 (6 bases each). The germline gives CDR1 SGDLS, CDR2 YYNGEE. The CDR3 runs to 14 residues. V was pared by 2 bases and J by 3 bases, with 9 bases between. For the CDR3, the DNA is TGTGCCAGCAGCGTGGGGGGACACTACAATGAGCAGTTCTTC. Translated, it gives CASSVGGHYNEQFF.

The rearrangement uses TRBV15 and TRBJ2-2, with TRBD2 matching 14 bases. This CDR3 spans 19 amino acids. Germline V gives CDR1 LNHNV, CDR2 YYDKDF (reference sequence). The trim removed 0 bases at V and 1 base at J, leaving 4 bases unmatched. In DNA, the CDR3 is TGTGCCACCAGCAGAGATGGACTAGCGGGGGGAGTGAACACCGGGGAGCTGTTTTTT. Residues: CATSRDGLAGGVNTGELFF. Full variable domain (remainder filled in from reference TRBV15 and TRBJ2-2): DAMVIQNPRYQVTQFGKPVTLSCSQTLNHNVMYWYQQKSSQAPKLLFHYYDKDFNNEADTPDNFQSRRPNTSFCFLDIRSPGLGDTAMYLCATSRDGLAGGVNTGELFFGEGSRLTVL.

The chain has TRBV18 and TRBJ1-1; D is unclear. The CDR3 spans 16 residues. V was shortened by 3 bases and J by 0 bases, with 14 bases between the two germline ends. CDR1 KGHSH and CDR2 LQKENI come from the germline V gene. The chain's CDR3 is CASSPLAAGMNTEAFF. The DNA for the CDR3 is TGTGCCAGCTCACCTCTCGCGGCAGGAATGAACACTGAAGCTTTCTTT. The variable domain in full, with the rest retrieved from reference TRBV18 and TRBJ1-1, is NAGVMQNPRHLVRRRGQEARLRCSPMKGHSHVYWYRQLPEEGLKFMVYLQKENIIDESGMPKERFSAEFPKEGPSILRIQQVVRGDSAAYFCASSPLAAGMNTEAFFGQGTRLTVV.

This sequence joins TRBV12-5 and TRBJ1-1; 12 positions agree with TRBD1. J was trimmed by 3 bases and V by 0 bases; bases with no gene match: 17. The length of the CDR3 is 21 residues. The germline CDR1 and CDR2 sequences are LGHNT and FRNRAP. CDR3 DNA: TGTGCTAGTGGTTTGGTAACCTTCGGGACAGGGGGCCTAGATAGAGACACTGAAGCTTTCTTT. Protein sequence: CASGLVTFGTGGLDRDTEAFF. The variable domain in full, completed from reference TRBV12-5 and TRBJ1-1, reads DARVTQTPRHKVTEMGQEVTMRCQPILGHNTVFWYRQTMMQGLELLAYFRNRAPLDDSGMPKDRFSAEMPDATLATLKIQPSEPRDSAVYFCASGLVTFGTGGLDRDTEAFFGQGTRLTVV.

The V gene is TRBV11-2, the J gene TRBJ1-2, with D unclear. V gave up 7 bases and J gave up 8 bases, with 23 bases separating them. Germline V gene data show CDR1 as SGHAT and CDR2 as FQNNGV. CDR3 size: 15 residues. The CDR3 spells CASTLTRSVSTGYTF. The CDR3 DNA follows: TGTGCCAGCACCCTGACAAGGTCCGTATCAACCGGCTACACCTTC.

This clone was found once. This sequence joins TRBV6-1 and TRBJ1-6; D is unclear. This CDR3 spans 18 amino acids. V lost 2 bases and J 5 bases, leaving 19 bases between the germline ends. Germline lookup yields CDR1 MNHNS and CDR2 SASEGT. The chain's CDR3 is CASSENPFVGLNNSPLHF. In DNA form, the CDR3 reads TGTGCCAGCAGTGAAAACCCATTTGTGGGTTTGAATAATTCACCCCTCCACTTT.

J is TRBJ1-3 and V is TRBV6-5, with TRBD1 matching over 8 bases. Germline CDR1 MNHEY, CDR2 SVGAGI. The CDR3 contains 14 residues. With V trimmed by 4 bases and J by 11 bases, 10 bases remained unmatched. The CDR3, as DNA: TGTGCCAGCAGTTCCACCGACAGGGGTCTCTCCATATATTTT. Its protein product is CASSSTDRGLSIYF.

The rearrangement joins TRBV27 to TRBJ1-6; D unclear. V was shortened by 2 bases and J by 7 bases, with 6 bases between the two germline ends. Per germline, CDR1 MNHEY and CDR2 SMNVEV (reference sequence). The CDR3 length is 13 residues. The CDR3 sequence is CASSLTQNSPLHF. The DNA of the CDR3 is TGTGCCAGCAGTTTAACCCAAAATTCACCCCTCCACTTT.